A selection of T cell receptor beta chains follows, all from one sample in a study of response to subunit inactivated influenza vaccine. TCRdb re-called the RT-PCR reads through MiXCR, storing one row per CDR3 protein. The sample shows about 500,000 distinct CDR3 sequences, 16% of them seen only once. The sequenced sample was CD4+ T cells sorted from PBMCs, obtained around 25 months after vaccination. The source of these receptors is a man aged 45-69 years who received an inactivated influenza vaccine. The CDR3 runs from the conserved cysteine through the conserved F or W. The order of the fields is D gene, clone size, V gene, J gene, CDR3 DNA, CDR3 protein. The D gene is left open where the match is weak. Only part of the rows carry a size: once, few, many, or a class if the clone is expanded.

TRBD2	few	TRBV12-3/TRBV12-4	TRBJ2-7	TGTGCCAGCAGTTTAGGTGCGGGGGTAGGCGAGCAGTACTTC	CASSLGAGVGEQYF
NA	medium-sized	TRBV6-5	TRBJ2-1	TGTGCCAGCAGTTTACGGTCAGGGCCCTACAATGAGCAGTTCTTC	CASSLRSGPYNEQFF
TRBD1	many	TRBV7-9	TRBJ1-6	TGTGCCAGCAGTTCGACAGGGTCTAATTCACCCCTCCACTTT	CASSSTGSNSPLHF
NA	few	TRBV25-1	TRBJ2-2	TGTGCCAGCAGTGATGCCGGGACCCTGCGAGGGGAGCTGTTTTTT	CASSDAGTLRGELFF
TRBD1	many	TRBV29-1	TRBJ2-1	TGCAGCGCGGGACAGGGCTCCTACAATGAGCAGTTCTTC	CSAGQGSYNEQFF
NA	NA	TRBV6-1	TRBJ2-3	TGTGCCAGCAGTGAAGCAGGGGATACGCAGTATTTT	CASSEAGDTQYF
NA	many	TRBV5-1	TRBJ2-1	TGCGCCAGCAGCTTGGGCCTGTTTAATGAGCAGTTCTTC	CASSLGLFNEQFF
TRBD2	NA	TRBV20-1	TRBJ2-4	TGCAGTGCTAGAGCCCGGGGGGGGACACAAAACATTCAGTACTTC	CSARARGGTQNIQYF
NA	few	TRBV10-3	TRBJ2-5	TGTGCCATCAGTGAGTCAATAACAGGGAATCAAGAGACCCAGTACTTC	CAISESITGNQETQYF
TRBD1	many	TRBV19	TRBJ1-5	TGTGCCAGTAGTACGACAGGGGGCGGCAATCAGCCCCAGCATTTT	CASSTTGGGNQPQHF
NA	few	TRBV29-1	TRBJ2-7	TGCAGCGTTGATGCCGGGAGCTCCTACGAGCAGTACTTC	CSVDAGSSYEQYF
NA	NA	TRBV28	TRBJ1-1	TGTGCCAGCAGTTTAACACAGGGTGGGAAGGCTGAAGCTTTCTTT	CASSLTQGGKAEAFF
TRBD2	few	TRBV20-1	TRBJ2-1	TGCAGTGCCACTAGGACTAGCGGAGTTGAGCAGTTCTTC	CSATRTSGVEQFF
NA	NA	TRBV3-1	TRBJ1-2	TGTGCCAGCAGCCAAGATCGCCGGATTAACTATGGCTACACCTTC	CASSQDRRINYGYTF
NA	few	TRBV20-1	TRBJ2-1	TGCAGTGCTAGAGATTTAAGGGCCTCCTACAATGAGCAGTTCTTC	CSARDLRASYNEQFF
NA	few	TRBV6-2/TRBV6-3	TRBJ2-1	TGTGCCAGCAGTATGTCCCGGGACAGGTTTAGGAGCGGGAGACCGGATGAGCAGTTCTTC	CASSMSRDRFRSGRPDEQFF
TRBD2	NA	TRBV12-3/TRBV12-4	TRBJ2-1	TGTGCCAGCAGTTGGTCCCCGGGGGCTAGCGGGAGGGTGAATGAGCAGTTCTTC	CASSWSPGASGRVNEQFF
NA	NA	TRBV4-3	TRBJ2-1	TGCGCCAGCAGCCAAGAAAGGGGGAGGTACAATGAGCAGTTCTTC	CASSQERGRYNEQFF
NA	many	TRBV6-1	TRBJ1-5	TGTGCCAGCAGTGAAGGCGGGCTGGGTGTAGGTCAGCCCCAGCATTTT	CASSEGGLGVGQPQHF
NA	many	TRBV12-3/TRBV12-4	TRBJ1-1	TGTGCCAGCAGCCCCTACAGGACTAATGAAGCTTTCTTT	CASSPYRTNEAFF
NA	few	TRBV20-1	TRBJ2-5	TGCAGTGCCGATGACATGAGACAAGAGACCCAGTACTTC	CSADDMRQETQYF
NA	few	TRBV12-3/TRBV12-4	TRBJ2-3	TGTGCCAGCAGACCGGGACGGACTAGCACAGATACGCAGTATTTT	CASRPGRTSTDTQYF
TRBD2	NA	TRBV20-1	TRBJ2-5	TGCAGTGCTTACTCCGGGGGGGCAGAGACCCAGTACTTC	CSAYSGGAETQYF
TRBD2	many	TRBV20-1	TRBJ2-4	TGCAGTGCCGTACTAGCGGGGGACCTTAAAAACATTCAGTACTTC	CSAVLAGDLKNIQYF
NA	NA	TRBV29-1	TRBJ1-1	TGCAGCGGCCGGAACACTGAAGCTTTCTTT	CSGRNTEAFF
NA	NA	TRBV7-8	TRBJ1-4	TGTGCCAGCAGCTTACGGGTCCCCCAGGGTGCAACTAATGAAAAACTGTTTTTT	CASSLRVPQGATNEKLFF
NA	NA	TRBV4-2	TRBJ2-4	TGTGCCAGCAGCCAAATTGAGGCTTCCCAGGGGAGATCCAAAAACATTCAGTACTTC	CASSQIEASQGRSKNIQYF
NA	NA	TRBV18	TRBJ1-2	TGTGCCAGCTCACCATCACAGAACTATGGCTACACCTTC	CASSPSQNYGYTF
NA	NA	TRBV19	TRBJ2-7	TGTGCCAGTAGTTTGGCAGAAGGAGGGCAGTACTTC	CASSLAEGGQYF
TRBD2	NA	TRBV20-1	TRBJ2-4	TGCAGTGCTAAGAGGACTAGCGGGAGTGTGGAAAACATTCAGTACTTC	CSAKRTSGSVENIQYF
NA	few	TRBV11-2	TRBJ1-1	TGTGCCAGCAGCTTTGATCAGAACACTGAAGCTTTCTTT	CASSFDQNTEAFF
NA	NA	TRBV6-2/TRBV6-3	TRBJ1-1	TGTGCCAGCAGAGTAGCCCGCACAACAATGAACACTGAAGCTTTCTTT	CASRVARTTMNTEAFF
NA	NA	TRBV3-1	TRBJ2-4	TGTGCCAGCAGCCAAGTTGACACAAAAAACATTCAGTACTTC	CASSQVDTKNIQYF
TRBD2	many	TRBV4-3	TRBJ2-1	TGCGCCAGCAGCCGAGATCGACTAGCGGGGGGGCTTCAGTTCTTC	CASSRDRLAGGLQFF
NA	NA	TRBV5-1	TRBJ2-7	TGCGCCAGCAGCTTGGAAGGGGTTCCCTACGAGCAGTACTTC	CASSLEGVPYEQYF
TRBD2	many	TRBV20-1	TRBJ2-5	TGCAGTGCTAGGTTTGGCGGGAGGGCATTAGAGACCCAGTACTTC	CSARFGGRALETQYF
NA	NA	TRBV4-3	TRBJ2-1	TGCGCCAGCAGCCAAGTATTACTTGCGGGAATATACAATGAGCAGTTCTTC	CASSQVLLAGIYNEQFF
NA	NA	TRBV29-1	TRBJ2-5	TGCAGCGTGCTTACGGGCGGGGAGACCCAGTACTTC	CSVLTGGETQYF
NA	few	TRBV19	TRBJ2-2	TGTGCCAGTAGTTCCCCGGGCTTATCGAACACCGGGGAGCTGTTTTTT	CASSSPGLSNTGELFF
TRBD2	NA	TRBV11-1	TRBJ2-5	TGTGCCAGCAGCCCCTGGTGGCTAGCGGGAGGGTCGTACCAAGAGACCCAGTACTTC	CASSPWWLAGGSYQETQYF
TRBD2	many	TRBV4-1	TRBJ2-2	TGCGCCAGCAGCCAAGGGGTGGCGGGGGGGCCGACCGGGGAGCTGTTTTTT	CASSQGVAGGPTGELFF
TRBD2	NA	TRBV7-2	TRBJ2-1	TGTGCCAGCAGAAGCGGGAGTATTATTGAGCAGTTCTTC	CASRSGSIIEQFF
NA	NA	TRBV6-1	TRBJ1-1	TGTGCCAGCAGGGGCGCGGTGAACACTGAAGCTTTCTTT	CASRGAVNTEAFF
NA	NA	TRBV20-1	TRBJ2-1	TGCAGTGCCAAAGCGCGGGGCAGTAGCTCCTACAATGAGCAGTTCTTC	CSAKARGSSSYNEQFF
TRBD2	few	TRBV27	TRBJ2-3	TGTGCCAGCAGTCCTACTAGCGGGAGGGATACAGATACGCAGTATTTT	CASSPTSGRDTDTQYF
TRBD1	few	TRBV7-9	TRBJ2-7	TGTGCCACGACAGGGCGTTGGTCCTACGAGCAGTACTTC	CATTGRWSYEQYF
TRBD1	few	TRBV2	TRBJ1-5	TGTGCCAGCAGCGTTGACAGGGGGCGTCGTCAGCCCCAGCATTTT	CASSVDRGRRQPQHF
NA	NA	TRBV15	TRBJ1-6	TGTGCCACCAGCAGATTCCCGAGGCCGTCGGGGGCGGATAATTCACCCCTCCACTTT	CATSRFPRPSGADNSPLHF
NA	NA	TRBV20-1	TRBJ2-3	TGCAGTGCGGTCGACAGATCTAGCACAGATACGCAGTATTTT	CSAVDRSSTDTQYF
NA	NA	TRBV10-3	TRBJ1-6	TGTGCCATCAGTGAGTCCGGAGGATCGTACTCCTATAATTCACCCCTCCACTTT	CAISESGGSYSYNSPLHF
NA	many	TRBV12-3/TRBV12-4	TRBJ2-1	TGTGCCAGCAGTTCACAGACTACAGGGTTTATGCAGTTCTTC	CASSSQTTGFMQFF
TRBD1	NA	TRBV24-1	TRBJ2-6	TGTGCCACCAGCCGGGACAGCTCTGGGGCCAACGTCCTGACTTTC	CATSRDSSGANVLTF
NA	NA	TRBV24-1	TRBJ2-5	TGTGCCACCAGTGATTCAAACAGGAAAGAGACCCAGTACTTC	CATSDSNRKETQYF
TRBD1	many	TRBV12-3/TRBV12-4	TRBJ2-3	TGTGCCAGCAGAGGGACAGGGGTCACAGATACGCAGTATTTT	CASRGTGVTDTQYF
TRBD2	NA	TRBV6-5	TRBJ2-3	TGTGCCAGCAGTTACAGGGGGACTAGCAAAGATACGCAGTATTTT	CASSYRGTSKDTQYF
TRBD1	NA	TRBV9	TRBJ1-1	TGTGCCAGCAGCCCTTGGGACAGCCTGAACACTGAAGCTTTCTTT	CASSPWDSLNTEAFF
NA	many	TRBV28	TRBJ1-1	TGTGCCAGCAGTTTATTCGTTTTCGGGGAGGGCACTGAAGCTTTCTTT	CASSLFVFGEGTEAFF
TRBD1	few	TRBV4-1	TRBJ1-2	TGCGCCAGCAGCCAACCCGAAAGGGGGCCCAACTATGGCTACACCTTC	CASSQPERGPNYGYTF
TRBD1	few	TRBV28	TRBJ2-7	TGTGCCAGCAGCCAGACAAGGACAGGCTACGAGCAGTACTTC	CASSQTRTGYEQYF